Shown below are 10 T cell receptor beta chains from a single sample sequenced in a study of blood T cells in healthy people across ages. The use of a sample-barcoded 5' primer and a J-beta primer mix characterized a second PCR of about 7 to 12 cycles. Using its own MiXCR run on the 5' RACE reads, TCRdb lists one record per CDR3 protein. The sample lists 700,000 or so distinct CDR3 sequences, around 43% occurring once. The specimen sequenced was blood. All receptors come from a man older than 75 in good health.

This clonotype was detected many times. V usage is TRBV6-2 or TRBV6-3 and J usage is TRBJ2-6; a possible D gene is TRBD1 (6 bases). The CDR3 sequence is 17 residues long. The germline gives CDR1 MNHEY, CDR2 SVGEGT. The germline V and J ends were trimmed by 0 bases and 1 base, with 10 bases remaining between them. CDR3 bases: TGTGCCAGCAGTTACTCGCCCGGACAGTCTGGGGCCAACGTCCTGACTTTC. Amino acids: CASSYSPGQSGANVLTF.

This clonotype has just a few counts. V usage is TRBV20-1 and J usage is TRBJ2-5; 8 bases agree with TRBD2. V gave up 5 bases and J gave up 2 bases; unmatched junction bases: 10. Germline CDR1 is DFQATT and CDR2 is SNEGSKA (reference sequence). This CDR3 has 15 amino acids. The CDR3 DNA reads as TGCAGTGCTGTCTTAGCGGGGAGACTACAAGAGACCCAGTACTTC. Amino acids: CSAVLAGRLQETQYF.

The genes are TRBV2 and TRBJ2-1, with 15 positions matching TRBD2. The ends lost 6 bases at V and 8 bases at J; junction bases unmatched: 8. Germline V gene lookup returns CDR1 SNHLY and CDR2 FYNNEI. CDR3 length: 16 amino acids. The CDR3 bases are TGTGCCAGCAGGTTGGGACTAGCGGGGGGAATTGATGAGCAGTTCTTC. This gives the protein CASRLGLAGGIDEQFF.

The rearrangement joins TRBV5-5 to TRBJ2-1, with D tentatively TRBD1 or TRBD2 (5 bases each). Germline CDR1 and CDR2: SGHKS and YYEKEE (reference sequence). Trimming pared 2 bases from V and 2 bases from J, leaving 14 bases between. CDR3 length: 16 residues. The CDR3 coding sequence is TGTGCCAGCAGCTTTGTCCGGGGCCCTACCTACAATGAGCAGTTCTTC. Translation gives CASSFVRGPTYNEQFF.

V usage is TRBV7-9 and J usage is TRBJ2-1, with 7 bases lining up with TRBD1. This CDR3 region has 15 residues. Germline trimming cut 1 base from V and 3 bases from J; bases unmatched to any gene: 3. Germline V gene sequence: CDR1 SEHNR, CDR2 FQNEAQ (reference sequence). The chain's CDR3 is CASSLGTGVYNEQFF. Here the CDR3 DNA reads TGTGCCAGCAGCTTAGGCACAGGGGTCTACAATGAGCAGTTCTTC.

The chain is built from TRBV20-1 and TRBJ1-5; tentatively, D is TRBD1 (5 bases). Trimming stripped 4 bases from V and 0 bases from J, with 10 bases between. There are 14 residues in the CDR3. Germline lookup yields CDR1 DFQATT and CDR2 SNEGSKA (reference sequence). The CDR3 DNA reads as TGCAGTGCTAAAATGAGGGGTAGCAATCAGCCCCAGCATTTT. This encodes CSAKMRGSNQPQHF.

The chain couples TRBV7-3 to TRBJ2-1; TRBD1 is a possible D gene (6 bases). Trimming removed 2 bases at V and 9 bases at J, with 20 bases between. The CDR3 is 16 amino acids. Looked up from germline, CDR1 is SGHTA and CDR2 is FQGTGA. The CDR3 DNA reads TGTGCCAGCAGCTTATCACGGCCCCAGGGGAGTACTGAGCAGTTCTTC. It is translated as CASSLSRPQGSTEQFF.

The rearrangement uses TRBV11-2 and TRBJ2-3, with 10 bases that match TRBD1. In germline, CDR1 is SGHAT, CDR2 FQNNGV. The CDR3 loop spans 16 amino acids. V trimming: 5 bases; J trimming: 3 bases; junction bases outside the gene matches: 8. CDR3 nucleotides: TGTGCCAGCAGCCAGGGGACAGGGGAAGTAACAGATACGCAGTATTTT. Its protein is CASSQGTGEVTDTQYF.

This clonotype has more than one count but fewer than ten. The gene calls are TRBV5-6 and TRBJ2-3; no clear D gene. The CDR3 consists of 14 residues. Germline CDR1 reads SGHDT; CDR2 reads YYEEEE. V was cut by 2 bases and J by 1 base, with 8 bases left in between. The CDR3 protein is CASSLEVGTDTQYF. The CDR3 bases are TGTGCCAGCAGCTTAGAAGTGGGCACAGATACGCAGTATTTT. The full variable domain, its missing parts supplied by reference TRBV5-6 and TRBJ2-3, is DAGVTQSPTHLIKTRGQQVTLRCSPKSGHDTVSWYQQALGQGPQFIFQYYEEEERQRGNFPDRFSGHQFPNYSSELNVNALLLGDSALYLCASSLEVGTDTQYFGPGTRLTVL.

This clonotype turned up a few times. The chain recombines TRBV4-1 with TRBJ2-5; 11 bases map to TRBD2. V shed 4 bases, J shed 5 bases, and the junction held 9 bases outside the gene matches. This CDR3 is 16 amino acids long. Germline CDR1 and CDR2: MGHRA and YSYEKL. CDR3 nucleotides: TGCGCCAGCAGCCGACAGAAGACTAGCGGGATTGAGACCCAGTACTTC. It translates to CASSRQKTSGIETQYF.